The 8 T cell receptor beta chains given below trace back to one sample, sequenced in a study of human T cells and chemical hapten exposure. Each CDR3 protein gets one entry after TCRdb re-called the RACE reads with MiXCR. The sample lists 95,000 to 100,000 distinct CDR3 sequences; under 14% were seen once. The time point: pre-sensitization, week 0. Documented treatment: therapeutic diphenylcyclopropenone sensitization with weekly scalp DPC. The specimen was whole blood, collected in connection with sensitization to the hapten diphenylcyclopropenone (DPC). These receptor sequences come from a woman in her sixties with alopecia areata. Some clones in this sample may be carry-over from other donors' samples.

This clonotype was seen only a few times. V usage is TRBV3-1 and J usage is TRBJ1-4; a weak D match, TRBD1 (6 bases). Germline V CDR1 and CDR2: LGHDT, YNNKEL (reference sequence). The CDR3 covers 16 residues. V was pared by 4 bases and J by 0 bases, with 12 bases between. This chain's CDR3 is CASSPGVAATNEKLFF. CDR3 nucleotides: TGTGCCAGCAGCCCAGGGGTGGCAGCAACTAATGAAAAACTGTTTTTT.

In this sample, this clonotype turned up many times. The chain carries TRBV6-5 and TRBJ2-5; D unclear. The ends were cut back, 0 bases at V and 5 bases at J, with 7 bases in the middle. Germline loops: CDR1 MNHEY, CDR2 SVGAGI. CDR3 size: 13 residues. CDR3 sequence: CASSYSGRETQYF. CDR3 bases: TGTGCCAGCAGTTACTCAGGACGGGAGACCCAGTACTTC.

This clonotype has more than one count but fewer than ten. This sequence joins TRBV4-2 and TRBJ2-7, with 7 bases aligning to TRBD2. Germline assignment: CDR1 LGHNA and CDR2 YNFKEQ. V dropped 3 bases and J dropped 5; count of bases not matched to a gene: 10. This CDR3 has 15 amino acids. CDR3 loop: CASSQAAGVPNEQYF. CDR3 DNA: TGTGCCAGCAGCCAGGCTGCGGGGGTACCCAACGAGCAGTACTTC.

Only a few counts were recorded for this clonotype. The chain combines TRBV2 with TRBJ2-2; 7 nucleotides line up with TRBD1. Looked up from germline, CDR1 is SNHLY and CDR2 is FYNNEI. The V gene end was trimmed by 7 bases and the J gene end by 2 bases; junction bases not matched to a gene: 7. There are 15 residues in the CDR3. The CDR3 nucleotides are TGTGCCAGCAATCCGGGACAGATCAACACCGGGGAGCTGTTTTTT. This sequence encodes CASNPGQINTGELFF.

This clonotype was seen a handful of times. CDR3 DNA sequence: TGTGCCAGCAGGCCCCCCGGCGGAACCTACAATGAGCAGTTCTTC. It codes for CASRPPGGTYNEQFF. This rearrangement joins TRBV6-5 to TRBJ2-1; D is undetermined. This CDR3 is 15 amino acids long. Germline lookup yields CDR1 MNHEY and CDR2 SVGAGI. With 6 bases removed from V and 2 bases from J, the gap between germline ends came to 14 bases.

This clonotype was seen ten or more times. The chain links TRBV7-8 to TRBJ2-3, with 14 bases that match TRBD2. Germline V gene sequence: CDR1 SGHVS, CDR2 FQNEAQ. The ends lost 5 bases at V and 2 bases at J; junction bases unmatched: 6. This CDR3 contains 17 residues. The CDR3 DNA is TGTGCCAGCAGCGCGCGGACTAGCGGGGGGTTCACAGATACGCAGTATTTT. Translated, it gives CASSARTSGGFTDTQYF.

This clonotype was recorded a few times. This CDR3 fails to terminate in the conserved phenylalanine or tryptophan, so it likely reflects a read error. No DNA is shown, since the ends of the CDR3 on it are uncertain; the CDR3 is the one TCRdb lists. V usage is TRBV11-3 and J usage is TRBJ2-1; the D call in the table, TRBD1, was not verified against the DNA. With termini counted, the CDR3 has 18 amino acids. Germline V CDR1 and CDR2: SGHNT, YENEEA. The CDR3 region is CASSFTLGTEAPTMSSSS.

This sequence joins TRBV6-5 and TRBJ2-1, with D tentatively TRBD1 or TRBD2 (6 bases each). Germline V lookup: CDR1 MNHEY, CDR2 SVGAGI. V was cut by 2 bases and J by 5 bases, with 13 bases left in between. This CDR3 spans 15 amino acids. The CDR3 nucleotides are TGTGCCAGCAGTTACATGGCGGGGACAAACAATGAGCAGTTCTTC. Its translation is CASSYMAGTNNEQFF.